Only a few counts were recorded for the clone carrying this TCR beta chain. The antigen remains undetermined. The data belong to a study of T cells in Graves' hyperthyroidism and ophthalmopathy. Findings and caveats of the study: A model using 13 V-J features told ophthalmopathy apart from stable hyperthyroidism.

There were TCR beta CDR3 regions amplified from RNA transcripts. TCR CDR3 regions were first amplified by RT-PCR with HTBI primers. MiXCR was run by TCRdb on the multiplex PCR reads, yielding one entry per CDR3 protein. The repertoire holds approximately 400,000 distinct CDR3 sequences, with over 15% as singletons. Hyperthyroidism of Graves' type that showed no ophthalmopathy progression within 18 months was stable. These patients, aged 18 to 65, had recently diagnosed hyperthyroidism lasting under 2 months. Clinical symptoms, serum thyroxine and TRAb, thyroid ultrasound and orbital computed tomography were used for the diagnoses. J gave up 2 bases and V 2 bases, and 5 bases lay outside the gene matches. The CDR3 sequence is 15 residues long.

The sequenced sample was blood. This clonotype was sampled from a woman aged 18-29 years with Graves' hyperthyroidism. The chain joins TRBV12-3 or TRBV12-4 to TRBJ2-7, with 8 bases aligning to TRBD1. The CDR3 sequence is CASSLQGAVTYEQYF. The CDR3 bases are TGTGCCAGCAGTTTACAGGGGGCAGTGACCTACGAGCAGTACTTC.